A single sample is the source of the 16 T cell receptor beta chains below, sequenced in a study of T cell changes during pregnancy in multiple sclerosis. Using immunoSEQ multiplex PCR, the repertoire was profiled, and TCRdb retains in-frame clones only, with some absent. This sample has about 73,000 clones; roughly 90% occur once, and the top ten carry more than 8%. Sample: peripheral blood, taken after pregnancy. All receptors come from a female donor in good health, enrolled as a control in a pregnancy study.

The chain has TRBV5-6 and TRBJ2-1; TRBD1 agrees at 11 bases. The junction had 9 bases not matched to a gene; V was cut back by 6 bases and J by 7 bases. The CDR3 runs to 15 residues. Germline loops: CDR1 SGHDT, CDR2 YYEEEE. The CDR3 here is CASNYAGTGGNEQFF. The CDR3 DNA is TGTGCCAGCAACTACGCCGGGACAGGGGGGAATGAGCAGTTCTTC.

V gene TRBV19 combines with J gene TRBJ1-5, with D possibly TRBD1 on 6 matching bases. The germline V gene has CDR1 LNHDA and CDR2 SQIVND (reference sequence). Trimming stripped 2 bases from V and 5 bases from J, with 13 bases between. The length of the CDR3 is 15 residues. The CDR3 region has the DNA TGTGCCAGTAGTATATGGCAGGGGCCCGATCAGCCCCAGCATTTT. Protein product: CASSIWQGPDQPQHF.

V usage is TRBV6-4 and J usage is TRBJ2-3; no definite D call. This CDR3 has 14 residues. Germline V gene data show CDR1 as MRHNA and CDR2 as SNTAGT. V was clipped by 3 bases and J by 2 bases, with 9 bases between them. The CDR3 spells CASSETTSTDTQYF. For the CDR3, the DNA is TGTGCCAGCAGTGAGACGACTTCCACAGATACGCAGTATTTT.

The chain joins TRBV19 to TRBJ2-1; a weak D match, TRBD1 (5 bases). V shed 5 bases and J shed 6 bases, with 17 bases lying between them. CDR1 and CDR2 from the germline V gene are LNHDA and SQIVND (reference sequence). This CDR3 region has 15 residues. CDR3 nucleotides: TGTGCCAGTAGTTACCAGGGTGTGCCCGGCAATGAGCAGTTCTTC. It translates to CASSYQGVPGNEQFF.

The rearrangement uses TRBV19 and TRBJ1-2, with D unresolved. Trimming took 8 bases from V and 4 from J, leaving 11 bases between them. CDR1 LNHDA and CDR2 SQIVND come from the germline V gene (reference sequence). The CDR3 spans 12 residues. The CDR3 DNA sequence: TGTGCCAGTGCCGGAGTTCCCTATGGCTACACCTTC. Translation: CASAGVPYGYTF. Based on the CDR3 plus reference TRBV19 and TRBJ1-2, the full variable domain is DGGITQSPKYLFRKEGQNVTLSCEQNLNHDAMYWYRQDPGQGLRLIYYSQIVNDFQKGDIAEGYSVSREKKESFPLTVTSAQKNPTAFYLCASAGVPYGYTFGSGTRLTVV.

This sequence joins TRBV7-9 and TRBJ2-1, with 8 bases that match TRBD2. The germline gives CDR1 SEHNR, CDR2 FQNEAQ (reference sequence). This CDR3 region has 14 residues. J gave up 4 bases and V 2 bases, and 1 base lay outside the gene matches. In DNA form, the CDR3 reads TGTGCCAGCAGCTTAAGCGGGGGTTACAATGAGCAGTTCTTC. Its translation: CASSLSGGYNEQFF.

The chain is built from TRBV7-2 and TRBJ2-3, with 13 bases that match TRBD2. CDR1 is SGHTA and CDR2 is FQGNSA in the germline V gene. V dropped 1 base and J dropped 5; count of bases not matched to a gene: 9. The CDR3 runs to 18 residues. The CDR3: CASSLGGLAGPRGDTQYF. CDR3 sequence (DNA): TGTGCCAGCAGCTTAGGGGGACTAGCGGGGCCCCGGGGAGATACGCAGTATTTT. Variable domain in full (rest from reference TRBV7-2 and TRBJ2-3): GAGVSQSPSNKVTEKGKDVELRCDPISGHTALYWYRQSLGQGLEFLIYFQGNSAPDKSGLPSDRFSAERTGGSVSTLTIQRTQQEDSAVYLCASSLGGLAGPRGDTQYFGPGTRLTVL.

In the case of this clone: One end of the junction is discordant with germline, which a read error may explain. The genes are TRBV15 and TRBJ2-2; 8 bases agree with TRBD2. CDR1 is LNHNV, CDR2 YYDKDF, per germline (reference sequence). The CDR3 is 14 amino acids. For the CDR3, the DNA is TGTGCCAGCAGCCGGGGGGGGGCTGGCGGGGAGCTGTTTTTT. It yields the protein CASSRGGAGGELFF.

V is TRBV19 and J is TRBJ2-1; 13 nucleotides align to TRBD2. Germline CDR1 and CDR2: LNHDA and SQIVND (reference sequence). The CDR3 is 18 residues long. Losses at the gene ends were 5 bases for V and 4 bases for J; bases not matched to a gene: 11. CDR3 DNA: TGTGCCAGTAGTCCCCCCCCCGGGACTAGCGGGAAATACAATGAGCAGTTCTTC. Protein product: CASSPPPGTSGKYNEQFF.

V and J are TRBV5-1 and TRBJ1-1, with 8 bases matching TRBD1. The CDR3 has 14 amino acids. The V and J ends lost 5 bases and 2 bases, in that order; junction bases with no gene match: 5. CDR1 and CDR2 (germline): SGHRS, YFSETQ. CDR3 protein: CASSSDRVNTEAFF. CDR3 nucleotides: TGCGCCAGCAGTTCGGACAGGGTAAACACTGAAGCTTTCTTT. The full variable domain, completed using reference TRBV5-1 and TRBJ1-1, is KAGVTQTPRYLIKTRGQQVTLSCSPISGHRSVSWYQQTPGQGLQFLFEYFSETQRNKGNFPGRFSGRQFSNSRSEMNVSTLELGDSALYLCASSSDRVNTEAFFGQGTRLTVV.

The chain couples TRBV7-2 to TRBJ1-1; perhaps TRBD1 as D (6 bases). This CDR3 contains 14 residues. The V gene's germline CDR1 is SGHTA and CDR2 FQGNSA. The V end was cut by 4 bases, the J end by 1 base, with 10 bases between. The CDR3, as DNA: TGTGCCAGCAGCTCGTGGGGACAGAACACTGAAGCTTTCTTT. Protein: CASSSWGQNTEAFF.

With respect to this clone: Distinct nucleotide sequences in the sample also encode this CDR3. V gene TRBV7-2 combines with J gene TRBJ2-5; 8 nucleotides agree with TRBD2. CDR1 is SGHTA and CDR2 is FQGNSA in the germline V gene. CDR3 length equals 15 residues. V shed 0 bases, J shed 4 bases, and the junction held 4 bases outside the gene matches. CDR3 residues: CASSLAAGGGETQYF. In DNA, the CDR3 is TGTGCCAGCAGCTTAGCGGCGGGGGGAGGAGAGACCCAGTACTTC.

In DNA form, the CDR3 reads TGTGCCAGCAGCCCAAAGGGAACCGGGACTAGGATGCAAGAGCAGTACTTC. Residues: CASSPKGTGTRMQEQYF. The V and J genes are TRBV5-4 and TRBJ2-7; TRBD2 matches at 8 bases. V dropped 4 bases and J dropped 7; count of bases not matched to a gene: 19. This CDR3 is built from 17 residues. Germline CDR1 reads SGHNT; CDR2 reads YYREEE (reference sequence).

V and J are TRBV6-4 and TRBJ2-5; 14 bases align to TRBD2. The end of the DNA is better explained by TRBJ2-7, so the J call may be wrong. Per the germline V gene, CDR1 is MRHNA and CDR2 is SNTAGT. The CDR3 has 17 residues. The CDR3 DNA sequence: TGTGCCAGCAGTGGCCCGGGACTAGCGGGAGTGGGCTACGAGCAGTACTTC. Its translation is CASSGPGLAGVGYEQYF.

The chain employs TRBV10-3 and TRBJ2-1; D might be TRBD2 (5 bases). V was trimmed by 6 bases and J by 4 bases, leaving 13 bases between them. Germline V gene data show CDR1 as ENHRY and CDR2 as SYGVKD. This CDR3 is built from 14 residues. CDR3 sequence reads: CAIRFSVIYNEQFF. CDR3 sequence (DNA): TGTGCCATCAGATTTAGCGTGATATACAATGAGCAGTTCTTC.

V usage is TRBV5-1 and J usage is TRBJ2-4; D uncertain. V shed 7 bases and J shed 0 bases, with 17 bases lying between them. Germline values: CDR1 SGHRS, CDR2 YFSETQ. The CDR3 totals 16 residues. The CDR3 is CASGTTTPLAKNIQYF. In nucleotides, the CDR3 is TGCGCCAGCGGTACCACTACGCCTTTAGCCAAAAACATTCAGTACTTC.